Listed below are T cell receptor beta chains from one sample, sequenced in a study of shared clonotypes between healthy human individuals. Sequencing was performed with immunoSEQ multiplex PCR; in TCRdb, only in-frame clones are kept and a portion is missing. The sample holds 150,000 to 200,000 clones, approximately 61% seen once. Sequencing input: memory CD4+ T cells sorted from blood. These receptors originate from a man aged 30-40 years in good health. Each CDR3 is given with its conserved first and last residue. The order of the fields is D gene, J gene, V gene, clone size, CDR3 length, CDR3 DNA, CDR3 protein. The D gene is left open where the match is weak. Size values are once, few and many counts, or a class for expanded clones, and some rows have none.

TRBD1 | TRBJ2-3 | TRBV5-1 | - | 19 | TGCGCCAGCAGCTTGGCCCCGACTCACGTACAGGGGGCCCCAGATACGCAGTATTTT | CASSLAPTHVQGAPDTQYF
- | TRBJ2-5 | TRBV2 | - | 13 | TGTGCCAGCAGCGGGGGACTCCAAGAGACCCAGTACTTC | CASSGGLQETQYF
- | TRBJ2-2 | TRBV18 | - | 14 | TGTGCCAGCTCACCGAACCAGAACACCGGGGAGCTGTTTTTT | CASSPNQNTGELFF
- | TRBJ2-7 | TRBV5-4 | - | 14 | TGTGCCAGCAGCTTGGACCCAGTCCCCTACGAGCAGTACTTC | CASSLDPVPYEQYF
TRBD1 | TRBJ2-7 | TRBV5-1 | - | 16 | TGCGCCAGCAGCTCGGAGCCCCGGGGACAGGTATTCGAGCAGTACTTC | CASSSEPRGQVFEQYF
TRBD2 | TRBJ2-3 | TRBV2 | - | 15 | TGTGCCAGCAAGTTAGCGGGAGGAGGTGCAGATACGCAGTATTTT | CASKLAGGGADTQYF
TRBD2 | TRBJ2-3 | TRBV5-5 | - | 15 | TGTGCCAGCAGCTGGACTAGCGGTAACACAGATACGCAGTATTTT | CASSWTSGNTDTQYF
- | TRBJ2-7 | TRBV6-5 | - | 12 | TGTGCCAGCAACAGGGCTTCCTACGAGCAGTACTTC | CASNRASYEQYF
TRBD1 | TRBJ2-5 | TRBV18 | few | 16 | TGTGCCAGCTCACCGACCAGGCTAGACAGGGGAGAGACCCAGTACTTC | CASSPTRLDRGETQYF
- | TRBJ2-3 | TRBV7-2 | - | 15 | TGTGCCAGCAGCTTGGCCCAGGGCAGTGCAGATACGCAGTATTTT | CASSLAQGSADTQYF
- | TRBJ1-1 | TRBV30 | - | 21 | - | CAWSVSRTLNTEAFFATEAFF
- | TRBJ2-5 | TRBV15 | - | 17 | TGTGCCACCAGCAGAGGGGAGCGGGCCTCAGACCAAGAGACCCAGTACTTC | CATSRGERASDQETQYF
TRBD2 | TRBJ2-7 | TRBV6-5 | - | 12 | TGTGCCAGCAGTCGTAGCGGGAGAGAGCAGTACTTC | CASSRSGREQYF
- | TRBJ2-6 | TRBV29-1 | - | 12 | TGCAGCGTTGACCTTGGGGCCAACGTCCTGACTTTC | CSVDLGANVLTF
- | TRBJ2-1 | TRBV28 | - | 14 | TGTGCCAGCAGATCCGGGCCCCGAAGGCAGGAGCAGTTCTTC | CASRSGPRRQEQFF
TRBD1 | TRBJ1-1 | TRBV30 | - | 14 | TGTGCCTGGGACAGGGGCCAGGGGCACACTGAAGCTTTCTTT | CAWDRGQGHTEAFF